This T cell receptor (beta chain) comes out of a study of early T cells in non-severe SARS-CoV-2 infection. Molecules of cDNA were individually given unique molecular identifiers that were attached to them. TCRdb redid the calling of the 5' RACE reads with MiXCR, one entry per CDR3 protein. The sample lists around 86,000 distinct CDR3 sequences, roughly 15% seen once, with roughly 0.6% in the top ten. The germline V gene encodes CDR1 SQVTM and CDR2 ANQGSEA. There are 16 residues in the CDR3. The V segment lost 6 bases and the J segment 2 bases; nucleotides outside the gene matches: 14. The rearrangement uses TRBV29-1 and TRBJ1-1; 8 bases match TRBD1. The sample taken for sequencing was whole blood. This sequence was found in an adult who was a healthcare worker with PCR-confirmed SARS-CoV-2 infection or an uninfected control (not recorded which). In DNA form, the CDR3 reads TGCAGCGTAGTCGGGGGACAGGCCTTAAGCAACACTGAAGCTTTCTTT. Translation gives CSVVGGQALSNTEAFF.